The 24 T cell receptor beta chains given below trace back to one sample, sequenced in a study of CD8+ T cells in alopecia areata. In each case, RNA was isolated and then reverse transcribed into cDNA as the sequencing template. Profiled with immunoSEQ multiplex PCR; TCRdb holds only in-frame clones, not every one. There are some 88,000 clones in the sample; roughly 40% occur only once, and around 18% lies in the top ten. The treatment: oral pan-JAK inhibitor, 5-10 mg twice daily. This sample comprised CD8+ T cells sorted from blood, obtained at week 24, from a patient treated with tofacitinib. These receptors were collected from a human donor with alopecia areata.

The chain recombines TRBV27 with TRBJ1-5; 9 bases fit TRBD1. Trimming took 6 bases from V and 7 from J; bases not matched to a gene: 7. The CDR3 sequence is 14 residues long. CDR1 MNHEY and CDR2 SMNVEV come from the germline V gene (reference sequence). The CDR3 DNA sequence: TGTGCCAGCAGGACCACAGGGGGCGGGCAGCCCCAGCATTTT. The encoded protein is CASRTTGGGQPQHF.

This clone came up once. This chain links TRBV6-5 with TRBJ2-4, with D uncertain. The germline gives CDR1 MNHEY, CDR2 SVGAGI. V gave up 5 bases and J gave up 3 bases, with 11 bases separating them. This CDR3 contains 14 residues. CDR3 amino acids: CASSNPGLKNIQYF. The DNA of the CDR3 is TGTGCCAGCAGTAACCCCGGGCTCAAAAACATTCAGTACTTC.

The genes are TRBV27 and TRBJ2-7; 7 positions match TRBD1. Per germline, CDR1 MNHEY and CDR2 SMNVEV (reference sequence). J lost 2 bases, V lost 6 bases, and 7 bases had no gene match. The CDR3 extends over 14 amino acids. CDR3 in amino acids: CASSTGTAAYEQYF. The DNA of the CDR3 is TGTGCCAGCAGCACCGGGACAGCCGCCTACGAGCAGTACTTC.

The V and J genes are TRBV4-3 and TRBJ1-1, with D unclear. CDR1 and CDR2 (germline): LGHNA, YSLEER. The CDR3 consists of 15 residues. V lost 2 bases and J lost 7, with 17 bases in between. This CDR3 is CASSQLTRGTVEAFF. CDR3 in DNA: TGCGCCAGCAGCCAACTGACACGGGGAACCGTTGAAGCTTTCTTT.

This clone was seen a few times. The rearrangement uses TRBV4-1 and TRBJ2-3; TRBD2 aligns across 12 bases. CDR3 size: 16 residues. Per germline, CDR1 MGHRA and CDR2 YSYEKL. V was clipped by 4 bases and J by 0 bases; unmatched bases: 2. In DNA form, the CDR3 reads TGCGCCAGCAGCCGTGGGACTAGCGGGAGCACAGATACGCAGTATTTT. Its translation: CASSRGTSGSTDTQYF.

This clone was observed a few times. The J gene is TRBJ2-5, the V gene TRBV13; D remains ambiguous. This CDR3 contains 12 residues. V lost 8 bases, J lost 5 bases, and 12 bases lay in between. Germline V CDR1 and CDR2: PRHDT, FYEKMQ (reference sequence). The CDR3 sequence: CASGSGVETQYF. CDR3 coding DNA: TGTGCCAGCGGGTCAGGAGTGGAGACCCAGTACTTC.

Only a few counts were recorded for this clone. V usage is TRBV29-1 and J usage is TRBJ2-2; TRBD2 aligns across 7 bases. CDR3 size: 14 residues. With 0 bases clipped from V and 7 bases from J, the junction kept 5 bases outside the gene matches. Per the germline V gene, CDR1 is SQVTM and CDR2 is ANQGSEA. DNA for the CDR3: TGCAGCGTTGAAGACAGACTAGCCGACGGGGAGCTGTTTTTT. Translated: CSVEDRLADGELFF.

This sequence joins TRBV9 and TRBJ2-1, with 12 bases aligning to TRBD2. This CDR3 has 15 amino acids. Germline CDR1 SGDLS, CDR2 YYNGEE. With 2 bases clipped from V and 8 bases from J, the junction kept 5 bases outside the gene matches. The CDR3 sequence: CASSVASGRAYEQFF. The CDR3 bases are TGTGCCAGCAGCGTCGCTAGCGGGAGGGCCTATGAGCAGTTCTTC. Full variable domain (remainder filled in from reference TRBV9 and TRBJ2-1): DSGVTQTPKHLITATGQRVTLRCSPRSGDLSVYWYQQSLDQGLQFLIQYYNGEERAKGNILERFSAQQFPDLHSELNLSSLELGDSALYFCASSVASGRAYEQFFGPGTRLTVL.

The sample holds a few counts of this clone. The V and J genes are TRBV21-1 and TRBJ2-7. TRBV21-1 is shown as a pseudogene. The CDR3 has 15 residues. The CDR3 spells CASSNMPPTIGEQYF. The CDR3 DNA reads as TGTGCCAGCAGCAATATGCCGCCCACAATAGGCGAGCAGTACTTC.

J is TRBJ2-3 and V is TRBV11-2; 9 bases are shared with TRBD1. CDR3 length equals 15 residues. From germline, CDR1 is SGHAT and CDR2 FQNNGV. V was pared by 5 bases and J by 5 bases, with 8 bases of the junction left unmatched. The CDR3 DNA sequence: TGTGCCAGCAGCCTCACAGGGGGCGCAGGAGATACGCAGTATTTT. It is translated as CASSLTGGAGDTQYF.

The table lists this clone with a count of one. The rearrangement uses TRBV4-1 and TRBJ2-7; possibly TRBD1 for D (6 bases). The CDR3 has 14 amino acids. Germline CDR1 is MGHRA and CDR2 is YSYEKL. Trimming cost V 2 bases and J 7 bases, with 15 bases left between them. The CDR3 loop reads CASSQFVGAGEQYF. The CDR3, as DNA: TGCGCCAGCAGCCAATTCGTGGGGGCTGGGGAGCAGTACTTC.

J is TRBJ2-7 and V is TRBV9; no clear D gene. Per germline, CDR1 SGDLS and CDR2 YYNGEE. The CDR3 covers 14 residues. V lost 1 base and J 5 bases, leaving 13 bases between the germline ends. The CDR3 reads CASSVWSGADEQYF. As DNA, the CDR3 is TGTGCCAGCAGCGTATGGTCAGGTGCTGACGAGCAGTACTTC.

This clone has only a few counts. The CDR3 sequence: CASSPPGLAFGEQYF. The CDR3 bases are TGTGCCAGCAGCCCCCCAGGACTAGCTTTCGGCGAGCAGTACTTC. V is TRBV27 and J is TRBJ2-7; 8 bases are a match to TRBD2. Germline loops: CDR1 MNHEY, CDR2 SMNVEV (reference sequence). V was clipped by 6 bases and J by 6 bases; unmatched bases: 13. The CDR3 length is 15 residues.

This clone was seen a few times. The J gene is TRBJ2-1, the V gene TRBV5-1, with TRBD2 identical over 11 bases. Trimming cost V 4 bases and J 7 bases; bases outside gene matches: 7. Per the germline V gene, CDR1 is SGHRS and CDR2 is YFSETQ. The CDR3 consists of 15 residues. In DNA form, the CDR3 reads TGCGCCAGCAGCGTGACTAGCGGGGAAGTAAATGAGCAGTTCTTC. This translates into CASSVTSGEVNEQFF. The variable domain in full, with the rest retrieved from reference TRBV5-1 and TRBJ2-1, is KAGVTQTPRYLIKTRGQQVTLSCSPISGHRSVSWYQQTPGQGLQFLFEYFSETQRNKGNFPGRFSGRQFSNSRSEMNVSTLELGDSALYLCASSVTSGEVNEQFFGPGTRLTVL.

This clone rates as medium-sized (0.01 to 0.1%). The chain employs TRBV6-4 and TRBJ2-1; TRBD1 matches at 9 bases. Germline V lookup: CDR1 MRHNA, CDR2 SNTAGT. The CDR3 consists of 15 residues. V trimming: 3 bases; J trimming: 7 bases; junction bases outside the gene matches: 7. Here the CDR3 reads CASSEDPGQGNEQFF. The DNA for the CDR3 is TGTGCCAGCAGTGAAGATCCGGGACAGGGAAATGAGCAGTTCTTC.

In its sample, this clone is large. The chain joins TRBV5-1 to TRBJ1-1, with D uncertain. Germline V CDR1 and CDR2: SGHRS, YFSETQ. V gave up 0 bases and J gave up 6 bases, with 15 bases separating them. This CDR3 spans 15 amino acids. Here the CDR3 reads CASSLVPGRNSEAFF. The CDR3 bases are TGCGCCAGCAGCTTGGTCCCGGGGAGGAATTCTGAAGCTTTCTTT.

This chain joins TRBV6-6 and TRBJ2-5; D possibly corresponds to TRBD2 (5 bases). From germline, CDR1 is MNHNY and CDR2 SVGAGI (reference sequence). The CDR3 length is 13 residues. The V end was cut by 8 bases, the J end by 2 bases, with 12 bases between. The CDR3 loop is CASETGYQETQYF. The CDR3 DNA is TGTGCCAGCGAGACGGGGTATCAAGAGACCCAGTACTTC.

This chain joins TRBV2 and TRBJ2-3; 13 nucleotides agree with TRBD2. This CDR3 region has 16 residues. Germline assignment: CDR1 SNHLY and CDR2 FYNNEI. Trimming cost V 4 bases and J 3 bases; bases outside gene matches: 4. CDR3 in amino acids: CASSATSGRPTDTQYF. DNA of the CDR3: TGTGCCAGCAGTGCGACTAGCGGGAGGCCAACAGATACGCAGTATTTT.

V and J are TRBV6-6 and TRBJ2-1; D perhaps matches TRBD2 (5 bases). Germline V CDR1 and CDR2: MNHNY, SVGAGI (reference sequence). The CDR3 consists of 12 residues. V was trimmed by 5 bases and J by 8 bases, leaving 10 bases between them. CDR3 nucleotides: TGTGCCAGCAGTCCTAGGGAGTATGAGCAGTTCTTC. Its translation: CASSPREYEQFF.

This clone was counted a single time. The CDR3 loop reads CASSPGRGLVAEQYF. CDR3 sequence (DNA): TGTGCCAGCAGCCCTGGGCGGGGACTAGTTGCCGAGCAGTACTTC. The chain uses TRBV5-5 and TRBJ2-7, with 8 bases aligning to TRBD2. The CDR3 is 15 amino acids. CDR1 and CDR2 (germline): SGHKS, YYEKEE (reference sequence). V lost 4 bases and J lost 6; bases outside the gene matches: 12.

The rearrangement uses TRBV5-5 and TRBJ2-3; possibly TRBD2 for D (6 bases). V gave up 2 bases and J gave up 6 bases, with 16 bases separating them. The germline CDR1 and CDR2 sequences are SGHKS and YYEKEE (reference sequence). The CDR3 is made up of 15 amino acids. The CDR3 sequence is CASSLAASGLDTQYF. In nucleotides, the CDR3 is TGTGCCAGCAGCTTAGCTGCCAGCGGGCTTGATACGCAGTATTTT.

V gene TRBV7-9 combines with J gene TRBJ2-7, with D unclear. The CDR3 consists of 15 residues. Per germline, CDR1 SEHNR and CDR2 FQNEAQ (reference sequence). V lost 5 bases to trimming and J lost 0 bases, with 14 bases between them. This chain's CDR3 is CASSQRPPSSYEQYF. The CDR3, as DNA: TGTGCCAGCAGCCAACGGCCCCCGAGCTCCTACGAGCAGTACTTC.

The table lists this clone with a few counts. The chain uses TRBV29-1 and TRBJ1-1; D unresolved. The CDR3 totals 13 residues. Germline V CDR1 and CDR2: SQVTM, ANQGSEA. The germline V and J ends were trimmed by 4 bases and 1 base, with 10 bases remaining between them. CDR3 sequence (DNA): TGCAGCGTTGTTCCGAGCTGGAACACTGAAGCTTTCTTT. Its protein product is CSVVPSWNTEAFF.

V is TRBV7-9 and J is TRBJ2-5; either TRBD1 or TRBD2 may supply D (5 bases each). The V gene's germline CDR1 is SEHNR and CDR2 FQNEAQ (reference sequence). The CDR3 runs 16 residues. V lost 5 bases, J lost 5 bases, and 21 bases lay in between. CDR3 sequence reads: CASSLPGTGSLETQYF. The CDR3 DNA reads as TGTGCCAGCAGCCTACCTGGGACGGGTTCCTTGGAGACCCAGTACTTC.